Listed below are T cell receptor beta chains from one sample, sequenced in a study of blood T cells in healthy people across ages. TCRdb recomputed calls from the 5' RACE reads with MiXCR, one row per CDR3 protein. This table has about 570,000 distinct CDR3 sequences, about 27% appearing once. These same records also appear under a second study, on T cells of mothers and their children.

The material sequenced was blood. The receptors shown here come from a boy younger than 10 in good health. CDR3s include the opening cysteine and the closing phenylalanine or tryptophan. A D gene is named only where the DNA matches it firmly. Not every row has a clone size; where given, it reads once, few, many or a size class.

>many|TRBD1|TRBJ1-2|TRBV2
TGTGCCAGCAGTTTACGGACAGGGGGCTATGGCTACACCTTC
CASSLRTGGYGYTF
>.|TRBD2|TRBJ2-3|TRBV12-3/TRBV12-4
TGTGCCAGCGGGTCTAGCGGGGGTTGGGATACGCAGTATTTT
CASGSSGGWDTQYF
>.|.|TRBJ1-6|TRBV9
TGTGCCAGCAGCGCAGGGACACCTACCTCCTATAATTCACCCCTCCACTTT
CASSAGTPTSYNSPLHF
>.|.|TRBJ2-5|TRBV5-1
TGCGCCAGCACCCAGACAGGGGAGGGAGAGACCCAGTACTTC
CASTQTGEGETQYF
>.|TRBD2|TRBJ2-1|TRBV27
TGTGCCAGCAGTTTATCTGCCAGCGGGGGGCCCAATGAGCAGTTCTTC
CASSLSASGGPNEQFF
>few|.|TRBJ2-7|TRBV27
TGTGCCAGCAGTCCACCAGACAGCTCCTACGAGCAGTACTTC
CASSPPDSSYEQYF
>.|.|TRBJ2-2|TRBV7-7
TGTGCCAGCAGCTTAGGGCGGGGTCCCTGGGAGGAGCTGTTTTTT
CASSLGRGPWEELFF
>few|.|TRBJ2-4|TRBV7-2
TGTGCCAGCAGCTTAGGGCTGAGGGTGGGCATTCAGTACTTC
CASSLGLRVGIQYF
>few|.|TRBJ1-5|TRBV6-1
TGTGCCACCCGACACCCTAGCAATCAGCCCCAGCATTTT
CATRHPSNQPQHF
>once|TRBD2|TRBJ2-3|TRBV4-2
TGTGCCAGCGGCCAAGGGACTAGCTTGTATAGCACAGATACGCAGTATTTT
CASGQGTSLYSTDTQYF
>few|.|TRBJ2-3|TRBV7-8
TGTGCCAGCAGCTCCGGCGCGGCAGGGGCCCACACAGATACGCAGTATTTT
CASSSGAAGAHTDTQYF
>few|.|TRBJ1-2|TRBV9
TGTGCCAGCAGCGTAGATCAGTATCCTAACTATGGCTACACCTTC
CASSVDQYPNYGYTF
>.|.|TRBJ2-5|TRBV12-3/TRBV12-4
TGTGCCAGCAGTTTTTGGGTGGAGACCCAGTACTTC
CASSFWVETQYF
>.|.|TRBJ1-2|TRBV25-1
TGTGCCAGCAGTGATACTGGACAGGGCTACACCTTC
CASSDTGQGYTF
>many|.|TRBJ2-3|TRBV7-9
TGTGCCAGCAGCTTACCTGGGGGACGGAGCACAGATACGCAGTATTTT
CASSLPGGRSTDTQYF
>.|.|TRBJ2-2|TRBV10-3
TGTGCCATCAGCCTTGACCAGGGCGGGGAGCTGTTTTTT
CAISLDQGGELFF
>few|.|TRBJ2-5|TRBV20-1
TGCAGTGCTAGAACGGGAGTGGGGGAGACCCAGTACTTC
CSARTGVGETQYF
>.|.|TRBJ1-1|TRBV6-1
TGTGCCAGCACAAGGGGGGGGATAGGCGGCACTGAAGCTTTCTTT
CASTRGGIGGTEAFF
>.|.|TRBJ2-5|TRBV14
TGTGCCAGCAGCCCCACGGACACGCAAGAGACCCAGTACTTC
CASSPTDTQETQYF
>.|TRBD2|TRBJ2-3|TRBV29-1
TGCAGCGTTGGCCTTGGGTCTAGCGGGAGCACAGATACGCAGTATTTT
CSVGLGSSGSTDTQYF
>.|.|TRBJ2-7|TRBV27
TGTGCCAGCAGTTTAACGCCATCCTACGAGCAGTACTTC
CASSLTPSYEQYF
>.|.|TRBJ1-2|TRBV7-9
TGTGCCAGCAATAGACTAAGCACAGGGTCGGGCTATGGCTACACCTTC
CASNRLSTGSGYGYTF
>.|.|TRBJ2-6|TRBV5-1
TGCGCCAGCACCGGGAAATCTGGGGCCAACGTCCTGACTTTC
CASTGKSGANVLTF
>few|TRBD2|TRBJ2-3|TRBV29-1
TGCAGCGTTGCTCGCGGGGGGGCAGATACGCAGTATTTT
CSVARGGADTQYF
>few|.|TRBJ2-7|TRBV20-1
TGCAGTGCTAGAGATCTATCGGGTACCTACGAGCAGTACTTC
CSARDLSGTYEQYF
>.|TRBD2|TRBJ2-3|TRBV12-3/TRBV12-4
TGTGCCAGCACAGCGGGACTAAGCACAGATACGCAGTATTTT
CASTAGLSTDTQYF
>.|TRBD2|TRBJ2-7|TRBV9
TGTGCCAGCAGCGTAGGCCTAGCGGGAGCATGGGAGCAGTACTTC
CASSVGLAGAWEQYF
>.|TRBD2|TRBJ2-3|TRBV28
TGTGCCAGCAGTTTACCTAGTGACGGGAGGGCCCCCACAGATACGCAGTATTTT
CASSLPSDGRAPTDTQYF
>.|.|TRBJ2-6|TRBV7-3
TGTGCCAGCAGCCAGCACGGGGCCAACGTCCTGACTTTC
CASSQHGANVLTF
>.|.|TRBJ2-2|TRBV24-1
TGTGCCACCAGTGATTTGTCGGGTACGGGGGAGCTGTTTTTT
CATSDLSGTGELFF
>few|TRBD2|TRBJ2-1|TRBV4-1
TGCGCCAGCAGCCAAGATCGACTAGCGGGCAATGAGCAGTTCTTC
CASSQDRLAGNEQFF
>few|.|TRBJ2-7|TRBV3-1
TGTGCCAGCAGCCAGACCGGGACCCCCTACGAGCAGTACTTC
CASSQTGTPYEQYF
>many|.|TRBJ2-4|TRBV5-1
TGCGCCAGCAGCTGGCGGGGACACCTAGCCAAAAACATTCAGTACTTC
CASSWRGHLAKNIQYF
>few|TRBD2|TRBJ2-2|TRBV20-1
TGCAGTGCTAGGAGCGGGAGGTATACCGGGGAGCTGTTTTTT
CSARSGRYTGELFF
>.|.|TRBJ2-3|TRBV18
TGTGCCAGCTCACCAAGGGCACTAAGCACAGATACGCAGTATTTT
CASSPRALSTDTQYF
>.|.|TRBJ1-2|TRBV5-1
TGCGCCAGCGCCGAAGGACAGAGCGTTTGGGGCTACACCTTC
CASAEGQSVWGYTF
>few|.|TRBJ1-4|TRBV7-9
TGTGCCAGCAGCTTTAGACAGGAAAAACTGTTTTTT
CASSFRQEKLFF
>.|.|TRBJ1-2|TRBV7-2
TGTGCCAGCAGCTTAGCGGGGGTTGACTATGGCTACACCTTC
CASSLAGVDYGYTF
>.|.|TRBJ1-3|TRBV7-9
TGTGCCGGCAGCGCGGACACCGGAAACACCATATATTTT
CAGSADTGNTIYF
>.|.|TRBJ1-2|TRBV12-3/TRBV12-4
TGTGCCAGCAGTTTTGGGGGCACGGGTGGCTACACCTTC
CASSFGGTGGYTF
>.|.|TRBJ1-2|TRBV6-1
TGTGCCAGCTCAGGAGGGGGTAGGCACTATGGCTACACCTTC
CASSGGGRHYGYTF
>.|.|TRBJ2-7|TRBV29-1
TGCAGCGTTGAAGAGGGGACGGGGGAGCAGTACTTC
CSVEEGTGEQYF
>.|.|TRBJ2-2|TRBV7-8
TGTGCCGGCAGCTTAGCGCACCGGGCAGGCGGGGAGCTGTTTTTT
CAGSLAHRAGGELFF